These T cell receptor beta chains were read from a single sample in a study of regulatory T cells in long-lasting Graves disease. MiXCR, applied by TCRdb to the multiplex PCR reads, yields one record per CDR3 protein. The table lists 390,000 or so distinct CDR3 sequences, 20% to 25% of them singletons. The source material was peripheral blood mononuclear cells (PBMCs), sampled when the disease was refractory, from a patient treated with antithyroid drugs. The receptors were sampled from a woman aged 40 to 55 with Graves disease. CDR3s include the opening cysteine and the closing phenylalanine or tryptophan. A D gene is named only where the DNA matches it firmly. Some rows have no size entry. The others give once, few or many, or a class for an expanded clone.

NA	NA	TRBV6-2/TRBV6-3	TRBJ2-5	TGTGCCAGCAGTTACTCGCGTTCGTACCAAGAGACCCAGTACTTC	CASSYSRSYQETQYF
once	TRBD2	TRBV12-3/TRBV12-4	TRBJ2-3	TGTGCCAGCAGTCCCAGGACTAGCGGGAGCACAGATACGCAGTATTTT	CASSPRTSGSTDTQYF
NA	TRBD2	TRBV10-3	TRBJ2-1	TGTGCCATCAGCGCCCCCCTAGCGGGAGGGCCTAGAGAGCAGTTCTTC	CAISAPLAGGPREQFF
NA	TRBD1	TRBV6-1	TRBJ2-7	TGTGCCAGCAGTGTAACAGGGGGTTACGAGCAGTACTTC	CASSVTGGYEQYF
NA	NA	TRBV11-2	TRBJ2-5	TGTACCAGCAGCTTAGGTCTATGGGTGGGGGAGACCCAGTACTTC	CTSSLGLWVGETQYF
many	TRBD1	TRBV12-3/TRBV12-4	TRBJ1-2	TGTGCCAGCACCAGAACGGACAGGGACGGTGGCTACACCTTC	CASTRTDRDGGYTF
many	NA	TRBV2	TRBJ1-1	TGTGCCAGCAGTATCAAGAGCTACATGAACACTGAAGCTTTCTTT	CASSIKSYMNTEAFF
few	NA	TRBV2	TRBJ2-6	TGTGCCAGCAGTGACCCGACCGAGTCTGGGGCCAACGTCCTGACTTTC	CASSDPTESGANVLTF
NA	NA	TRBV9	TRBJ2-2	TGTGCCAGCAGCCCTGTCTGGGGGGAGCTGTTTTTT	CASSPVWGELFF
NA	TRBD2	TRBV11-2	TRBJ2-7	TGTGCCAGCAGCTTTTTTAGCGGGAGATCTGTGTGGTACGAGCAGTACTTC	CASSFFSGRSVWYEQYF
few	TRBD1	TRBV5-1	TRBJ1-1	TGCGCCAGCAGTCCCTTAACAGGGGGGGCGAACACTGAAGCTTTCTTT	CASSPLTGGANTEAFF
few	TRBD2	TRBV9	TRBJ2-7	TGTGCCAGCAGCCCTCACGGGGGGGGACGACTAGACGGGGACTACGAGCAGTACTTC	CASSPHGGGRLDGDYEQYF
many	TRBD2	TRBV7-9	TRBJ2-5	TGTGCCAGCAGCCCACGACTAGCGGGAGGGCAAGAGACCCAGTACTTC	CASSPRLAGGQETQYF
few	TRBD1	TRBV24-1	TRBJ2-2	TGTGCCACCAGTGACACAGGGGTAACCGGGGAGCTGTTTTTT	CATSDTGVTGELFF
few	NA	TRBV19	TRBJ2-7	TGTGCCAGTAGTAATCACGGGCCCTACGAGCAGTACTTC	CASSNHGPYEQYF
many	TRBD2	TRBV28	TRBJ2-7	TGTGCCAGCAGTTCTCCGGGACTAGCCTACGAGCAGTACTTC	CASSSPGLAYEQYF
NA	TRBD1	TRBV7-8	TRBJ2-7	TGTGCCAGCAGCTTAGCGGGACAGGGAAGCTCCTACGAGCAGTACTTC	CASSLAGQGSSYEQYF
NA	NA	TRBV27	TRBJ2-2	TGTGCCAGCAGCCCCTCCCAGGGGTATTTCACCGGGGAGCTGTTTTTT	CASSPSQGYFTGELFF
many	NA	TRBV2	TRBJ2-7	TGTGCCAGCAGAGTAACAGGGTACGAGCAGTACTTC	CASRVTGYEQYF
many	NA	TRBV12-3/TRBV12-4	TRBJ1-3	TGTGCCAGCAGTCCCCAGCGCTCTGGAAACACCATATATTTT	CASSPQRSGNTIYF
NA	NA	TRBV24-1	TRBJ2-7	TGTGCCACCAGCTCCCCGCTGGGGGAGGTCAACGAGCAGTACTTC	CATSSPLGEVNEQYF
few	NA	TRBV7-9	TRBJ2-7	TGTGCCAGCAGCTCCTCATTGAGCTCCTACGAGCAGTACTTC	CASSSSLSSYEQYF
few	TRBD1	TRBV29-1	TRBJ2-2	TGCAGCGTAGACACAGGGGGCGGTGGTGCCGGGGAGCTGTTTTTT	CSVDTGGGGAGELFF
many	TRBD1	TRBV28	TRBJ1-5	TGTGCCAGCAGTTTATGGACAGGGGCCAATCAGCCCCAGCATTTT	CASSLWTGANQPQHF